This T cell receptor (beta chain) was observed in a study of sequential checkpoint blockade in melanoma. Background on the study: After both sequences, patients received maintenance nivolumab.

This sample's treatment: randomized to nivolumab then ipilimumab (arm A) or the reverse (arm B). No patient had prior DNA-damaging chemotherapy. Live CD3+CD8+ CD19− CD56− cells were sorted from PBMCs. CDR1 is SGHDN, CDR2 FVKESK, per germline. The ends lost 2 bases at V and 0 bases at J; junction bases unmatched: 6. This CDR3 contains 16 residues. This table comes from immunoSEQ multiplex PCR, and its TCRdb copy is limited to in-frame clones, with some not included. The sample lists approximately 29,000 clones; over 80% were seen once. This clone was recorded a few times. The input for sequencing was CD8+ T cells sorted from blood (inferred from file names), taken from a patient given nivolumab and ipilimumab in sequence. The rearrangement uses TRBV14 and TRBJ1-2, with 7 bases fitting TRBD1. The sequence was obtained from a human donor with melanoma. CDR3 sequence reads: CASSQLRQGANYGYTF. The CDR3 region has the DNA TGTGCCAGCAGCCAACTAAGACAGGGAGCTAACTATGGCTACACCTTC.